The 12 T cell receptor beta chains listed next were all sequenced from one sample in a study of post-analysis software for immune sequencing data. Study results and caveats: Several TRBV segments occurring more often in patients than controls included TRBV5-6, TRBV5-1 and TRBV20-1.

Presence of unique molecular identifiers characterized the TCR beta cDNA libraries. TCRdb re-analysed the PCR reads in MiXCR, keeping a single row per CDR3 protein. Among 700,000 to 800,000 distinct CDR3 sequences listed, 25% to 30% were seen once. The antigens for these receptors are not known. Sequencing was done on a sample of blood. The receptors come from a girl between 10 and 17 years old with multiple sclerosis.

The V call is TRBV7-9, the J call TRBJ2-4; D is undetermined. The end of the DNA is better explained by TRBJ2-5, so the J call may be wrong. Germline V lookup: CDR1 SEHNR, CDR2 FQNEAQ (reference sequence). The CDR3 runs 13 residues. The CDR3 nucleotides are TGTGCCGGCCAAAGGCCCATACAAGAGACCCAGTACTTC. It specifies CAGQRPIQETQYF.

The genes are TRBV18 and TRBJ2-3, with D perhaps TRBD1 or TRBD2 (6 bases each). Trimming took 3 bases from V and 4 from J, leaving 14 bases between them. Germline V lookup: CDR1 KGHSH, CDR2 LQKENI. The CDR3 is 15 residues long. The DNA of the CDR3 is TGTGCCAGCTCACCTAACGGAGGGGGGTCAGATACGCAGTATTTT. It codes for CASSPNGGGSDTQYF.

A remark on this clonotype: One end of the junction does not line up with germline, which may come from a read error. This CDR3 reads CASSAGGDTGELVF. The CDR3 nucleotides are TGTGCCAGCAGTGCAGGGGGGGACACCGGGGAGCTGGTTTTT. V and J are TRBV6-1 and TRBJ2-2; D assignment may be TRBD1 or TRBD2 (7 bases each). There are 14 residues in the CDR3. CDR1 is MNHNS and CDR2 is SASEGT in the germline V gene.

J is TRBJ2-3 and V is TRBV7-9; D unresolved. The germline V and J ends were trimmed by 7 bases and 2 bases, with 10 bases remaining between them. The CDR3 sequence is 13 residues long. CDR1 and CDR2 from the germline V gene are SEHNR and FQNEAQ (reference sequence). As DNA, the CDR3 is TGTGCCAGCACCGAGAAAGTCACAGATACGCAGTATTTT. This codes for CASTEKVTDTQYF.

Comments on this clonotype: One end of the junction fails to match germline, which may point to a read error. CDR3 sequence (DNA): TGTGCCGGCAGCCGCGACAGGAACACCGGGGAGCTGTTTTTT. It encodes CAGSRDRNTGELFF. V is TRBV12-3 or TRBV12-4 and J is TRBJ2-2; possible D gene TRBD1, 5 bases. There are 14 residues in the CDR3.

The chain combines TRBV5-1 with TRBJ1-2; D is uncertain. V was trimmed by 1 base and J by 0 bases, leaving 16 bases between them. The CDR3 is 17 amino acids. CDR1 and CDR2 from the germline V gene are SGHRS and YFSETQ. CDR3 in DNA: TGCGCCAGCAGCTTGTGGGAGAGGGCCGCACCTAACTATGGCTACACCTTC. Protein: CASSLWERAAPNYGYTF.

This chain connects TRBV29-1 to TRBJ2-5; 9 bases agree with TRBD2. This CDR3 spans 13 amino acids. V was pared by 7 bases and J by 5 bases, with 8 bases of the junction left unmatched. In germline, CDR1 is SQVTM, CDR2 ANQGSEA. CDR3 amino acids: CSGQRGAGETQYF. The CDR3 DNA reads as TGCAGCGGTCAGCGGGGGGCTGGCGAGACCCAGTACTTC.

V gene TRBV7-9 combines with J gene TRBJ2-2; 9 bases align to TRBD1. CDR3 length: 14 amino acids. Trimming took 8 bases from V and 6 from J; bases not matched to a gene: 7. Germline assignment: CDR1 SEHNR and CDR2 FQNEAQ (reference sequence). The CDR3 region has the DNA TGTGCCAGCTACCGGGACAGGGCCGCCGGGGAGCTGTTTTTT. Translating it yields CASYRDRAAGELFF.

This clonotype came up a few times. The chain links TRBV7-8 to TRBJ2-3, with 7 bases matching TRBD1. V shed 5 bases and J 2 bases; nucleotides not matched to a gene: 4. Per the germline V gene, CDR1 is SGHVS and CDR2 is FQNEAQ. The CDR3 extends over 14 amino acids. Written as DNA, the CDR3 is TGTGCCAGCAGCGAAGGGGGCCACACAGATACGCAGTATTTT. Translation: CASSEGGHTDTQYF. The whole variable domain, filled in from reference TRBV7-8 and TRBJ2-3, reads GAGVSQSPRYKVAKRGQDVALRCDPISGHVSLFWYQQALGQGPEFLTYFQNEAQLDKSGLPSDRFFAERPEGSVSTLKIQRTQQEDSAVYLCASSEGGHTDTQYFGPGTRLTVL.

This clonotype was seen a handful of times. The rearrangement joins TRBV4-2 to TRBJ2-2; possibly TRBD1 for D (6 bases). The V gene lost 2 bases and the J gene lost 1 base, with 11 bases spanning the gap. This CDR3 is 16 amino acids long. Germline V gene lookup returns CDR1 LGHNA and CDR2 YNFKEQ. The CDR3 nucleotides are TGTGCCAGCAGCCAATATACAGGGTGGAACACCGGGGAGCTGTTTTTT. It is translated as CASSQYTGWNTGELFF.

This clonotype has just a few counts. The gene calls are TRBV29-1 and TRBJ2-3; the match to TRBD1 covers 8 bases. Trimming took 1 base from V and 3 from J; bases not matched to a gene: 3. Germline V CDR1 and CDR2: SQVTM, ANQGSEA. The CDR3 extends over 14 amino acids. This CDR3 is CSVEANRGTDTQYF. In DNA form, the CDR3 reads TGCAGCGTTGAAGCCAACAGGGGGACAGATACGCAGTATTTT.

This clonotype has just a few counts. The genes are TRBV2 and TRBJ2-3; tentative D call: TRBD2 (7 bases). With 6 bases removed from V and 12 bases from J, the gap between germline ends came to 28 bases. CDR1 SNHLY and CDR2 FYNNEI come from the germline V gene. There are 16 residues in the CDR3. This chain's CDR3 is CASRGGTTLLVLGQYF. For the CDR3, the DNA is TGTGCCAGCAGGGGGGGGACAACACTCCTGGTCCTTGGACAGTATTTT.